This section outlines one T cell receptor beta chain sequence together with its context. Antigen unknown. This entry is derived from a study of T cells in localized non-small cell lung cancer. Germline CDR1 is SGHDT and CDR2 is YYEEEE. The CDR3 sequence is 15 residues long. V dropped 4 bases and J dropped 0; count of bases not matched to a gene: 5. Regarding the study as a whole: With higher T cell density in blood came longer overall survival. Of the top 100 tumor clones, median about 56 were in adjacent lung, some 29 among its top 100. Maximal T cell clonality occurred in uninvolved adjacent lung, with tumor ranking below it.

Data came from immunoSEQ multiplex PCR; TCRdb stores just in-frame clones and leaves some out. The repertoire includes approximately 31,000 clones, roughly 92% of them detected once, and more than 0.7% sits in the top ten. The V and J genes are TRBV5-6 and TRBJ2-3; 7 bases are shared with TRBD1. The input for sequencing was peripheral blood, taken before any cancer treatment. The sequence was obtained from a woman aged 40-69 years with stage I lung adenocarcinoma. CDR3 region: CASSLQGKSTDTQYF. CDR3 sequence (DNA): TGTGCCAGCAGCCTACAGGGGAAAAGCACAGATACGCAGTATTTT.